This TCR beta chain emerged from a study of regulatory T cells in long-lasting Graves disease. According to the study, TCR beta libraries were built with iRepertoire HTBI primers and CDR3-region Arm-PCR. TCRdb re-derived calls from the multiplex PCR reads in MiXCR, one entry per CDR3 protein. In the table there are hundreds of thousands of distinct CDR3 sequences, about 16% of which are singletons. Time point in this sample: newly diagnosed GD, antithyroid drugs for less than 3 months. PBMC-derived RNA was used for the TCR library. This clonotype was detected ten times or more. The CDR3 contains 17 residues. Germline V gives CDR1 MDHEN, CDR2 SYDVKM. The ends lost 3 bases at V and 2 bases at J; junction bases unmatched: 5. These sequences were also reported in another study, on T cells in Graves' hyperthyroidism and ophthalmopathy.

The chain joins TRBV28 to TRBJ2-6, with 9 bases matching TRBD1. The sequenced sample was peripheral blood mononuclear cells (PBMCs), obtained at new diagnosis, from a patient treated with antithyroid drugs. The clonotype comes from a man aged 18 to 35 with Graves disease. CDR3 bases: TGTGCCAGCAGTTTGGGACAGGGTTTAGCTGGGGCCAACGTCCTGACTTTC. Protein product: CASSLGQGLAGANVLTF.